These 31 T cell receptor beta chains were sequenced from one sample in a study of T cell repertoires in cytomegalovirus infection. TCRdb processed the reads anew with MiXCR; each CDR3 protein has one entry. The sample contains around 490,000 distinct CDR3 sequences, roughly 29% of which appear only once. Sequenced input: PBMCs. Receptor source: a human donor in good health (CMV status not recorded). Some clones in this sample may be carry-over from other donors' samples.

This clonotype was detected a few times. The J gene is TRBJ2-7, the V gene TRBV6-2 or TRBV6-3; the match to TRBD2 covers 11 bases. V shed 2 bases and J 2 bases; nucleotides not matched to a gene: 5. The CDR3 runs to 16 residues. Germline V gene data show CDR1 as MNHEY and CDR2 as SVGEGT. CDR3 loop: CASSYLAGGPTYEQYV. The DNA for the CDR3 is TGTGCCAGCAGTTACCTAGCGGGAGGTCCCACCTACGAGCAGTACGTC.

This clonotype turned up a few times. The gene calls are TRBV29-1 and TRBJ2-5, with a possible D match to TRBD1 (5 bases). In germline, CDR1 is SQVTM, CDR2 ANQGSEA. Trimming took 7 bases from V and 0 from J, leaving 12 bases between them. This CDR3 comprises 13 residues. The CDR3 loop is CSAPPDNQETQYF. In nucleotides, the CDR3 is TGCAGCGCCCCACCGGACAACCAAGAGACCCAGTACTTC.

This rearrangement joins TRBV6-2 or TRBV6-3 to TRBJ2-7; D is unclear. CDR1 and CDR2 (germline): MNHEY, SVGEGT. Between the trimmed V and J ends, which lost 4 bases and 3 bases, there was a span of 10 bases. The CDR3 has 13 residues. The CDR3 DNA reads TGTGCCAGCAGTTCACTAATGAACTACGAGCAGTACTTC. Translation: CASSSLMNYEQYF.

The chain uses TRBV6-5 and TRBJ1-5, with 11 nucleotides matching TRBD1. CDR1 MNHEY and CDR2 SVGAGI come from the germline V gene. The CDR3 length is 16 residues. Losses at the gene ends were 5 bases for V and 4 bases for J; bases not matched to a gene: 7. The CDR3 loop reads CASSRRTGGANQPQHF. The CDR3, as DNA: TGTGCCAGCAGTAGACGGACAGGGGGCGCAAATCAGCCCCAGCATTTT.

Many counts were recorded for this clonotype. The chain employs TRBV6-2 or TRBV6-3 and TRBJ2-7, with no clear D. The CDR3 totals 17 residues. The V gene's germline CDR1 is MNHEY and CDR2 SVGEGT. Between the trimmed V and J ends, which lost 0 bases and 7 bases, there was a span of 22 bases. The CDR3 sequence is CASSYSERDPCGKEQYV. As DNA, the CDR3 is TGTGCCAGCAGTTACTCTGAGCGCGACCCCTGTGGTAAAGAGCAGTACGTC.

The gene calls are TRBV19 and TRBJ2-1, with 12 bases lining up with TRBD2. Losses at the gene ends were 6 bases for V and 10 bases for J; bases not matched to a gene: 7. The CDR3 loop spans 14 amino acids. Germline loops: CDR1 LNHDA, CDR2 SQIVND (reference sequence). In DNA form, the CDR3 reads TGTGCCAGTAGAGAGACTAGCGGGAGCGTCGAGCAGTTCTTC. The encoded protein is CASRETSGSVEQFF. Filled out from reference TRBV19 and TRBJ2-1, the complete variable domain reads DGGITQSPKYLFRKEGQNVTLSCEQNLNHDAMYWYRQDPGQGLRLIYYSQIVNDFQKGDIAEGYSVSREKKESFPLTVTSAQKNPTAFYLCASRETSGSVEQFFGPGTRLTVL.

The gene calls are TRBV20-1 and TRBJ2-3; D may correspond to TRBD1 or TRBD2 (5 bases each). The CDR3 contains 11 residues. V gave up 3 bases and J gave up 5 bases, with 6 bases separating them. Germline V gene sequence: CDR1 DFQATT, CDR2 SNEGSKA (reference sequence). CDR3 sequence: CSASGGDTQYF. In DNA, the CDR3 is TGCAGTGCTAGTGGGGGAGATACGCAGTATTTT.

CDR3 bases: TGTGCCAGCAGCCCGACAGGGGGAAGCACAGATACGCAGTATTTT. Translation gives CASSPTGGSTDTQYF. The chain recombines TRBV7-9 with TRBJ2-3; 9 bases agree with TRBD1. Trimming removed 5 bases from V and 0 bases from J; junction bases left unmatched: 3. Germline V gives CDR1 SEHNR, CDR2 FQNEAQ (reference sequence). CDR3 length equals 15 residues.

The chain's CDR3 is CASTLAGTNTGELFF. DNA for the CDR3: TGTGCCAGCACCCTAGCGGGAACGAACACCGGGGAGCTGTTTTTT. This chain links TRBV11-3 with TRBJ2-2, with TRBD2 matching 9 bases. The CDR3 has 15 amino acids. In germline, CDR1 is SGHNT, CDR2 YENEEA. After removal of 7 bases from V and 0 bases from J, the junction contained 3 bases not matched to a gene.

This clonotype was seen more than once but under ten times. The chain uses TRBV6-6 and TRBJ1-3; 9 nucleotides match TRBD1. From germline, CDR1 is MNHNY and CDR2 SVGAGI (reference sequence). This CDR3 has 15 amino acids. The V segment lost 6 bases and the J segment 0 bases; nucleotides outside the gene matches: 3. The CDR3 is CASRQTGGSGNTIYF. CDR3 sequence (DNA): TGTGCCAGCAGACAGACAGGGGGCTCTGGAAACACCATATATTTT.

The chain is built from TRBV6-1 and TRBJ1-2; a possible D gene is TRBD1 (6 bases). Germline V gene sequence: CDR1 MNHNS, CDR2 SASEGT. The length of the CDR3 is 15 residues. Trimming shortened V by 6 bases and J by 2 bases, and 16 bases separated the two germline ends. The CDR3, as DNA: TGTGCCAGCAGGCCTCAGGGGTTTGGGAACTATGGCTACACCTTC. The encoded protein is CASRPQGFGNYGYTF.

The chain joins TRBV11-2 to TRBJ2-5; 8 positions agree with TRBD2. V gave up 3 bases and J gave up 4 bases; unmatched junction bases: 7. This CDR3 spans 15 amino acids. CDR1 and CDR2 from the germline V gene are SGHAT and FQNNGV. The CDR3 region has the DNA TGTGCCAGCAGCTTTGTTTTGGCGGGGGGAGAGACCCAGTACTTC. This encodes CASSFVLAGGETQYF.

This chain links TRBV29-1 with TRBJ1-2, with 7 bases identical to TRBD1. The germline V gene has CDR1 SQVTM and CDR2 ANQGSEA. CDR3 length: 12 amino acids. Germline trimming cut 5 bases from V and 2 bases from J; bases unmatched to any gene: 2. In nucleotides, the CDR3 is TGCAGCGTTCCGACAGGGAACTATGGCTACACCTTC. Translation gives CSVPTGNYGYTF.

This chain joins TRBV29-1 and TRBJ2-7; TRBD1 aligns across 10 bases. V was pared by 6 bases and J by 4 bases, with 9 bases of the junction left unmatched. The CDR3 totals 14 residues. Per the germline V gene, CDR1 is SQVTM and CDR2 is ANQGSEA. CDR3 nucleotide sequence: TGCAGCGTGTGGGGAGGGACAGGGGAGTACGAGCAGTACTTC. This translates into CSVWGGTGEYEQYF.

This clonotype has a handful of counts. CDR3 coding DNA: TGTGCCAGCAGCTTAGGGGGGTCCCACGAGCAGTACTTC. Its protein product is CASSLGGSHEQYF. The rearrangement joins TRBV7-9 to TRBJ2-7; possibly TRBD1 or TRBD2 for D (5 bases each). V lost 1 base and J 5 bases, leaving 9 bases between the germline ends. Germline values: CDR1 SEHNR, CDR2 FQNEAQ (reference sequence). The CDR3 has 13 residues. The variable domain in full, completed from reference TRBV7-9 and TRBJ2-7, reads DTGVSQNPRHKITKRGQNVTFRCDPISEHNRLYWYRQTLGQGPEFLTYFQNEAQLEKSRLLSDRFSAERPKGSFSTLEIQRTEQGDSAMYLCASSLGGSHEQYFGPGTRLTVT.

J is TRBJ2-5 and V is TRBV20-1; 10 bases line up with TRBD2. The V and J ends lost 0 bases and 2 bases, in that order; junction bases with no gene match: 15. This CDR3 contains 19 residues. The V gene's germline CDR1 is DFQATT and CDR2 SNEGSKA (reference sequence). CDR3 region: CSARDVKTSGTPAQETQYF. The CDR3 bases are TGCAGTGCTAGAGATGTGAAAACTAGCGGGACGCCCGCACAAGAGACCCAGTACTTC.

This clonotype was seen only a few times. The CDR3 loop is CASGLGTQYF. The CDR3 region has the DNA TGTGCCAGTGGGCTGGGGACCCAGTACTTC. The chain couples TRBV19 to TRBJ2-5; no firm D call. CDR1 is LNHDA and CDR2 is SQIVND in the germline V gene (reference sequence). Trimming cost V 8 bases and J 7 bases, with 8 bases left between them. The length of the CDR3 is 10 residues.

This clonotype has a handful of counts. This chain connects TRBV7-6 to TRBJ1-1; no reliable D call. Deletions cut 5 bases from V and 4 bases from J, with 14 bases between. The CDR3 has 14 amino acids. Germline CDR1 SGHVS, CDR2 FNYEAQ. As DNA, the CDR3 is TGTGCCAGCAGCCGGGAACGGGTCAGCACTGAAGCTTTCTTT. Translated, it gives CASSRERVSTEAFF. The complete variable domain, with remaining parts taken from reference TRBV7-6 and TRBJ1-1, reads GAGVSQSPRYKVTKRGQDVALRCDPISGHVSLYWYRQALGQGPEFLTYFNYEAQQDKSGLPNDRFSAERPEGSISTLTIQRTEQRDSAMYRCASSRERVSTEAFFGQGTRLTVV.

This clonotype was detected once. The chain uses TRBV19 and TRBJ2-3; tentative D call: TRBD2 (6 bases). Germline V CDR1 and CDR2: LNHDA, SQIVND (reference sequence). This CDR3 spans 14 amino acids. V was trimmed by 3 bases and J by 6 bases, leaving 13 bases between them. The CDR3 region has the DNA TGTGCCAGTAGTATCCCCGGGAGTGACGATACGCAGTATTTT. Its translation is CASSIPGSDDTQYF. The whole variable domain, remainder taken from reference TRBV19 and TRBJ2-3, is DGGITQSPKYLFRKEGQNVTLSCEQNLNHDAMYWYRQDPGQGLRLIYYSQIVNDFQKGDIAEGYSVSREKKESFPLTVTSAQKNPTAFYLCASSIPGSDDTQYFGPGTRLTVL.

This clonotype came up a few times. The genes are TRBV7-2 and TRBJ2-1; D ambiguous. The V end lost 2 bases, the J end lost 8 bases, and 7 bases lay between the germline ends. This CDR3 has 12 residues. Germline loops: CDR1 SGHTA, CDR2 FQGNSA. The chain's CDR3 is CASSLFRYEQFF. CDR3 in DNA: TGTGCCAGCAGCTTATTCCGGTATGAGCAGTTCTTC.

This chain joins TRBV7-8 and TRBJ2-3, with D maybe TRBD2 (5 bases). Germline V gene sequence: CDR1 SGHVS, CDR2 FQNEAQ. The V end was cut by 3 bases, the J end by 5 bases, with 9 bases between. The length of the CDR3 is 13 residues. CDR3 DNA: TGTGCCAGCAGCTTCATAGGACTAGATACGCAGTATTTT. Translation: CASSFIGLDTQYF. Full variable domain (rest looked up from reference TRBV7-8 and TRBJ2-3): GAGVSQSPRYKVAKRGQDVALRCDPISGHVSLFWYQQALGQGPEFLTYFQNEAQLDKSGLPSDRFFAERPEGSVSTLKIQRTQQEDSAVYLCASSFIGLDTQYFGPGTRLTVL.

Only a few counts were recorded for this clonotype. The chain joins TRBV6-2 or TRBV6-3 to TRBJ2-1; 12 bases match TRBD2. Germline trimming cut 6 bases from V and 5 bases from J; bases unmatched to any gene: 2. Germline V gives CDR1 MNHEY, CDR2 SVGEGT. The CDR3 runs to 14 residues. The CDR3 loop is CASRLAGGHNEQFF. The CDR3 DNA follows: TGTGCCAGCAGACTAGCGGGAGGACACAATGAGCAGTTCTTC.

The rearrangement joins TRBV28 to TRBJ1-5; the D is unclear. V lost 3 bases and J lost 7, with 10 bases in between. Germline CDR1 reads MDHEN; CDR2 reads SYDVKM. This CDR3 contains 13 residues. The CDR3 protein is CASSFSLGQPQHF. CDR3 in DNA: TGTGCCAGCAGTTTCTCTTTGGGGCAGCCCCAGCATTTT.

V gene TRBV19 combines with J gene TRBJ1-1; 9 bases line up with TRBD1. Germline V CDR1 and CDR2: LNHDA, SQIVND (reference sequence). The CDR3 consists of 16 residues. With 6 bases clipped from V and 4 bases from J, the junction kept 12 bases outside the gene matches. The CDR3 DNA follows: TGTGCCAGTAGCACCTATAAGGACAGGGGAGGCACTGAAGCTTTCTTT. Its translation is CASSTYKDRGGTEAFF.

This clonotype has a count of ten or more. The chain joins TRBV7-7 to TRBJ2-2; D gene ambiguous. Germline CDR1 and CDR2: SSHAT and FNYEAQ (reference sequence). This CDR3 is built from 13 residues. V lost 5 bases and J 4 bases, leaving 8 bases between the germline ends. For the CDR3, the DNA is TGTGCCAGCAGCCAGACACCCACCGGGGAGCTGTTTTTT. Its protein is CASSQTPTGELFF. Full variable domain (remainder filled in from reference TRBV7-7 and TRBJ2-2): GAGVSQSPRYKVTKRGQDVTLRCDPISSHATLYWYQQALGQGPEFLTYFNYEAQPDKSGLPSDRFSAERPEGSISTLTIQRTEQRDSAMYRCASSQTPTGELFFGEGSRLTVL.

In its sample, this clonotype was seen a few times. The chain is built from TRBV4-1 and TRBJ2-2, with D uncertain. Germline CDR1 is MGHRA and CDR2 is YSYEKL. This CDR3 is built from 16 residues. Trimming left V 3 bases short and J 0 bases short, with 11 bases between. The CDR3 loop reads CASSHTWASNTGELFF. DNA for the CDR3: TGCGCCAGCAGCCATACCTGGGCTTCGAACACCGGGGAGCTGTTTTTT.

V is TRBV6-6 and J is TRBJ2-7, with 10 bases aligning to TRBD2. The CDR3 has 18 residues. Unmatched junction bases numbered 15, after V lost 7 bases and J lost 0 bases. The germline gives CDR1 MNHNY, CDR2 SVGAGI (reference sequence). In DNA form, the CDR3 reads TGTGCCAGCACCCGCGCCAAGACTAGCGGGCGGAGCTCCTACGAGCAGTACGTC. Amino acid sequence: CASTRAKTSGRSSYEQYV.

V gene TRBV6-2 or TRBV6-3 combines with J gene TRBJ2-7, with D possibly matching TRBD2 (6 bases). V shed 6 bases and J shed 6 bases, with 21 bases lying between them. Germline V CDR1 and CDR2: MNHEY, SVGEGT. The length of the CDR3 is 15 residues. The CDR3, as DNA: TGTGCCAGCAGCCCGACGACCACGGGGGTTTCCGAGCAGTACTTC. This sequence encodes CASSPTTTGVSEQYF.

The chain employs TRBV6-5 and TRBJ2-2; D remains unclear. Germline V gene sequence: CDR1 MNHEY, CDR2 SVGAGI. V lost 7 bases, J lost 2 bases, and 8 bases lay in between. This CDR3 has 13 amino acids. CDR3 sequence: CASMGSNTGELFF. CDR3 DNA sequence: TGTGCCAGCATGGGCAGTAACACCGGGGAGCTGTTTTTT.

This clonotype appeared many times. This chain connects TRBV7-6 to TRBJ2-1, with 15 bases lining up with TRBD2. From germline, CDR1 is SGHVS and CDR2 FNYEAQ. This CDR3 comprises 19 residues. V dropped 0 bases and J dropped 5; count of bases not matched to a gene: 8. CDR3 coding DNA: TGTGCCAGCAGCTTAGCAATTGGGACTAGCGGGAGGAAGGACAATGAGCAGTTCTTC. Translated: CASSLAIGTSGRKDNEQFF.

The gene calls are TRBV6-5 and TRBJ1-2; D ambiguous. Per the germline V gene, CDR1 is MNHEY and CDR2 is SVGAGI. Trimming cost V 5 bases and J 2 bases, with 15 bases left between them. The CDR3 spans 15 residues. In DNA form, the CDR3 reads TGTGCCAGCAGTCCTGCCGGAACGTCGAACTATGGCTACACCTTC. Protein product: CASSPAGTSNYGYTF.